Listed below are T cell receptor beta chains from one sample, sequenced in a study of cytomegalovirus exposure and HLA in healthy donors. Sequencing was performed with immunoSEQ multiplex PCR; in TCRdb, only in-frame clones are kept and a portion is missing. Of 90,000 to 150,000 clones in the sample, about three quarters are singletons; the top ten hold about 7.8%. Sequencing was performed on PBMCs. The receptors derive from a woman aged 40 to 50 in good health and CMV-seropositive. The CDR3 runs from the conserved cysteine through the conserved F or W. Each record gives: V gene, clone size, J gene, D gene, CDR3 protein, CDR3 DNA. The D gene is left open where the match is weak. Part of the rows lack a size; the others show once, few, many or a class for expanded clones.

v_call: TRBV7-2; clone_size: .; j_call: TRBJ1-5; d_call: TRBD1; cdr3_aa: CASSRDRGVDQPQHF; cdr3_nt: TGTGCCAGCAGCCGGGACAGGGGGGTCGATCAGCCCCAGCATTTT
v_call: TRBV4-1; clone_size: few; j_call: TRBJ1-3; d_call: .; cdr3_aa: CASSQVPGISGNTIYF; cdr3_nt: TGCGCCAGCAGCCAAGTCCCGGGGATCTCTGGAAACACCATATATTTT
v_call: TRBV2; clone_size: few; j_call: TRBJ1-5; d_call: .; cdr3_aa: CASSETGAEYQPQHF; cdr3_nt: TGTGCCAGCAGTGAAACGGGAGCAGAGTATCAGCCCCAGCATTTT
v_call: TRBV6-5; clone_size: .; j_call: TRBJ1-5; d_call: TRBD1; cdr3_aa: CASSYSGQGAQPQHF; cdr3_nt: TGTGCCAGCAGTTACTCCGGTCAGGGGGCTCAGCCCCAGCATTTT
v_call: TRBV6-5; clone_size: .; j_call: TRBJ2-7; d_call: TRBD1; cdr3_aa: CASSRTGSYEQYF; cdr3_nt: TGTGCCAGCAGTCGGACAGGCTCCTACGAGCAGTACTTC
v_call: TRBV7-2; clone_size: .; j_call: TRBJ1-1; d_call: .; cdr3_aa: CASSLLSTADTEAFF; cdr3_nt: TGTGCCAGCAGCTTATTGTCCACGGCGGACACTGAAGCTTTCTTT
v_call: TRBV11-2; clone_size: .; j_call: TRBJ1-2; d_call: .; cdr3_aa: CASSPRLPGGGYTF; cdr3_nt: TGTGCCAGCAGCCCCCGGCTCCCCGGGGGTGGCTACACCTTC
v_call: TRBV4-1; clone_size: .; j_call: TRBJ2-5; d_call: TRBD2; cdr3_aa: CASSPLLAGGNGETQYF; cdr3_nt: TGCGCCAGCAGCCCATTACTAGCGGGGGGGAATGGAGAGACCCAGTACTTC
v_call: TRBV27; clone_size: .; j_call: TRBJ1-1; d_call: TRBD1; cdr3_aa: CASSLSGTDEAFF; cdr3_nt: TGTGCCAGCAGTTTATCCGGGACAGATGAAGCTTTCTTT
v_call: TRBV13; clone_size: few; j_call: TRBJ2-1; d_call: TRBD2; cdr3_aa: CASSSILGTSGGANEQFF; cdr3_nt: TGTGCCAGCAGCTCAATTTTAGGGACTAGCGGGGGGGCAAATGAGCAGTTCTTC
v_call: TRBV4-1; clone_size: .; j_call: TRBJ1-2; d_call: .; cdr3_aa: CASSQPQGLLHWDGYTF; cdr3_nt: TGCGCCAGCAGCCAACCACAGGGCCTGCTGCACTGGGATGGCTACACCTTC